This note documents a single T cell receptor (beta chain) sequence. What this receptor recognizes is not known. No much larger clone exists at a distance of one base, and base qualities are not known. The junction shows trimming of 4 bases on V and 7 bases on J, and the gene matches do not reach 12 bases of it. From its cysteine to its phenylalanine, the CDR3 spans 15 amino acids. CDR3 DNA is the only sequence kept; it has 45 bases, read in frame from the first base. CDR1 and CDR2 are read off the germline V gene as MNHEY and SVGAGI. The data originate from a study of chemoradiotherapy in HPV16-positive cancers (dated by TCRdb to between 2021 and 2024). The study in broad terms: Using functional T-cell assays on cells from a couple of HPV16-positive patients, the researchers defined candidate HPV-specific T-cell clones and common TCR motifs. The candidate HPV-specific TCRs and motifs were subsequently tracked in TCR repertoires obtained from some 90 patients with HPV-related cancers. Whether T-cell immunity against the HPV oncoproteins E6 and E7 changes during chemoradiotherapy and whether survival is affected by this immunity were examined in the study. Results and caveats for the whole study, not just this receptor: Only two HPV16-positive patients were used to derive the functional definition of HPV-specific T cells, and the survival association was reported for HPV16-positive patients. In HPV16-positive patients, expansion of HPV-responsive T cells during chemoradiotherapy was associated with improved recurrence-free survival. Expansion of candidate HPV-specific clones and E7-related TCR motifs was observed in the tumor microenvironment during treatment, whereas no such expansion was observed for non-HPV-specific T cells.

Library generation was performed with the immunoSEQ multiplex PCR assay. TCRdb mirrors the immuneACCESS table, restricted to in-frame sequences. Some clones are absent from its copies; in checked studies, under half trace to an unresolved V gene, and the reason for the others is unknown. The table for this sample lists 2,000 to 3,000 clones; 85% to 90% of them were counted only once. Jointly, the top ten make up 2.5% to 3.5% of the sample. Because repertoires were sampled repeatedly during chemoradiotherapy, clonal expansion in the tumor microenvironment could be followed. Source: tumor tissue, taken from a patient who underwent chemoradiotherapy. Recombination joined TRBV6-5 with TRBJ1-2; TRBD1 fits 7 bases in the junction. This clonotype originated in a human donor with HPV-associated anogenital cancer. The sequence in DNA is TGTGCCAGCAGTTGGATAGGCAGGGGGGCATCTGGCTACACCTTC. Translated, this gives CASSWIGRGASGYTF.